The 8 T cell receptor beta chains listed next were all sequenced from one sample in a study of shared clonotypes between healthy human individuals. Profiling relied on immunoSEQ multiplex PCR, and the TCRdb table lists in-frame clones only, not all of them. The sample consists of some 1,100,000 clones, approximately 80% of them appearing once. Input material: memory CD4+ T cells from PBMCs. Subset indicated: CD45RA-negative fraction. These receptors were obtained from a man younger than 35 in good health. Some clones in this sample may be carry-over from other donors' samples.

This chain uses TRBV19 with TRBJ2-5, with 7 bases that match TRBD2. Germline V gene sequence: CDR1 LNHDA, CDR2 SQIVND (reference sequence). The V gene end was trimmed by 7 bases and the J gene end by 3 bases; junction bases not matched to a gene: 8. This CDR3 region has 14 residues. The CDR3 loop reads CASKRDRGEETQYF. For the CDR3, the DNA is TGTGCCAGTAAGCGGGATCGGGGAGAAGAGACCCAGTACTTC.

The CDR3 protein is CASGGTVVPSYQETQYF. DNA of the CDR3: TGTGCTAGTGGGGGGACAGTGGTTCCTTCGTACCAAGAGACCCAGTACTTC. This chain joins TRBV12-5 and TRBJ2-5; 7 positions agree with TRBD1. This CDR3 has 17 residues. Trimming at V came to 6 bases and at J to 0 bases, leaving 13 bases not matched to a gene. From germline, CDR1 is LGHNT and CDR2 FRNRAP.

V is TRBV11-2 and J is TRBJ2-5, with 8 bases identical to TRBD2. The CDR3 is 14 residues long. The germline V gene encodes CDR1 SGHAT and CDR2 FQNNGV. The trim removed 5 bases at V and 4 bases at J, leaving 6 bases unmatched. CDR3 region: CASSVIAGTETQYF. CDR3 bases: TGTGCCAGCAGCGTTATAGCGGGAACAGAGACCCAGTACTTC.

This clone was seen just once. The V and J genes are TRBV5-1 and TRBJ2-7; D tentatively reads TRBD1 or TRBD2 (5 bases each). The CDR3 has 14 residues. The V end was cut by 0 bases, the J end by 2 bases, with 9 bases between. The V gene's germline CDR1 is SGHRS and CDR2 YFSETQ. The CDR3 nucleotides are TGCGCCAGCAGCTTGGCCCGGGGCCCCTACGAGCAGTACTTC. This translates into CASSLARGPYEQYF.

This clone showed up just a few times. The gene calls are TRBV6-1 and TRBJ1-2; D ambiguous. Germline V gene lookup returns CDR1 MNHNS and CDR2 SASEGT. CDR3 size: 10 residues. The V gene lost 6 bases and the J gene lost 7 bases, with 6 bases spanning the gap. The CDR3 DNA sequence: TGTGCCAGCAGGTGGGGTGGCTACACCTTC. It is translated as CASRWGGYTF.

This clone has more than one count but fewer than ten. The chain has TRBV2 and TRBJ2-1; TRBD2 agrees at 7 bases. Trimming at V came to 7 bases and at J to 9 bases, leaving 12 bases not matched to a gene. CDR3 length: 14 amino acids. Germline CDR1 SNHLY, CDR2 FYNNEI. CDR3 residues: CASIRSGNEGEQFF. The CDR3 DNA reads TGTGCCAGCATTAGAAGCGGGAATGAAGGTGAGCAGTTCTTC.

The V and J genes are TRBV9 and TRBJ1-5, with TRBD1 as a possible D gene (5 bases). The CDR3 is 16 amino acids. Trimming pared 4 bases from V and 0 bases from J, leaving 14 bases between. Germline assignment: CDR1 SGDLS and CDR2 YYNGEE. The CDR3 bases are TGTGCCAGCAGCACGGGACGCGGGGATAGCAATCAGCCCCAGCATTTT. Protein: CASSTGRGDSNQPQHF.

V gene TRBV5-4 combines with J gene TRBJ2-5; 9 bases are shared with TRBD2. This CDR3 spans 15 amino acids. V shed 0 bases, J shed 5 bases, and the junction held 5 bases outside the gene matches. Germline V gene sequence: CDR1 SGHNT, CDR2 YYREEE (reference sequence). CDR3 amino acids: CASSLGSGSWETQYF. In DNA, the CDR3 is TGTGCCAGCAGCTTGGGTAGCGGGAGTTGGGAGACCCAGTACTTC. The variable domain in full, with the rest retrieved from reference TRBV5-4 and TRBJ2-5, is ETGVTQSPTHLIKTRGQQVTLRCSSQSGHNTVSWYQQALGQGPQFIFQYYREEENGRGNFPPRFSGLQFPNYSSELNVNALELDDSALYLCASSLGSGSWETQYFGPGTRLLVL.